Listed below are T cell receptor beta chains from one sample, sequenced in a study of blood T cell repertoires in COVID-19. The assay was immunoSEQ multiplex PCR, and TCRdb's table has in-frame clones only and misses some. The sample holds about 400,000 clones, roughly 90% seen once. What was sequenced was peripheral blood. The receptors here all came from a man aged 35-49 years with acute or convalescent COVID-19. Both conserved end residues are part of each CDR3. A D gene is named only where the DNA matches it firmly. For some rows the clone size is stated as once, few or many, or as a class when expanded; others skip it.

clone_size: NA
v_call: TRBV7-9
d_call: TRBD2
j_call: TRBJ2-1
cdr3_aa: CASSTPSTSGRSYNEQFF
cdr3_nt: TGTGCCAGCAGCACCCCTAGCACTAGCGGGAGATCCTACAATGAGCAGTTCTTC

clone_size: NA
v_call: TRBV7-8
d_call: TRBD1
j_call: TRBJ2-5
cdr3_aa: CASSLTGQGGRETQYF
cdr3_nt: TGTGCCAGCAGCTTGACGGGACAGGGTGGCCGGGAGACCCAGTACTTC

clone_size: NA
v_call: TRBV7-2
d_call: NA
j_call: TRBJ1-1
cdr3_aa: CASSLAYGGREAFF
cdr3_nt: TGTGCCAGCAGCTTAGCGTACGGAGGACGTGAAGCTTTCTTT

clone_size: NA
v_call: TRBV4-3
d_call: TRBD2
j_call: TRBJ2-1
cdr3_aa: CASSHGRLAQDNEQFF
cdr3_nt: TGCGCCAGCAGCCATGGGAGACTAGCCCAGGACAATGAGCAGTTCTTC

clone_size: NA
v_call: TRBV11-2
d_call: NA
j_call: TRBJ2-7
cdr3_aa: CASSPWDSFYEQYF
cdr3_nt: TGTGCCAGCAGCCCATGGGACTCCTTCTACGAGCAGTACTTC

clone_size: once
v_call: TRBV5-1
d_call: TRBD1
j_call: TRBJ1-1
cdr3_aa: CASSPKQTGAHTEAFF
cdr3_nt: TGCGCCAGCAGCCCGAAACAGACAGGGGCCCACACTGAAGCTTTCTTT

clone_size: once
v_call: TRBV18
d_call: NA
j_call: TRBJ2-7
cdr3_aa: CASSPDDGDYEQYF
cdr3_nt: TGTGCCAGCTCACCAGATGACGGGGACTACGAGCAGTACTTC

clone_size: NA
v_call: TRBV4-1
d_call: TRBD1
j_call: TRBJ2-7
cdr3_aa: CASSQGQGNYEQYF
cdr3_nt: TGCGCCAGCAGCCAAGGACAGGGGAACTACGAGCAGTACTTC

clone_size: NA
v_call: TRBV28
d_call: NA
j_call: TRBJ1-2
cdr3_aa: CASSLRGEYNYGYTF
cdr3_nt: TGTGCCAGCAGTTTACGGGGGGAGTATAACTATGGCTACACCTTC

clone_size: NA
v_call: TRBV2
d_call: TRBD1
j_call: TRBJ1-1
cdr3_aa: CASRRPGGTGIRNTEAFF
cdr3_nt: TGTGCCAGCAGACGCCCCGGCGGGACAGGGATAAGGAACACTGAAGCTTTCTTT

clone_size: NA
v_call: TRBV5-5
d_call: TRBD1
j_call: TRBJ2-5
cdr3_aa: CASSSTTGYAETQYF
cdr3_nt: TGTGCCAGCAGCTCTACGACAGGGTATGCGGAGACCCAGTACTTC

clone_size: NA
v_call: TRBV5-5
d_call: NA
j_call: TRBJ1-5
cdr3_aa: CASSPVPAGGQPQHF
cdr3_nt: TGTGCCAGCAGCCCCGTCCCTGCCGGAGGGCAGCCCCAGCATTTT

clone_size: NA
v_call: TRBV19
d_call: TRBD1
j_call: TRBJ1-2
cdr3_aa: CASSLDRGEGYGYTF
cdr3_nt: TGTGCCAGTAGTCTCGACAGGGGGGAAGGCTATGGCTACACCTTC

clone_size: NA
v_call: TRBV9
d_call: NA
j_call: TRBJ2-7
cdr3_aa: CASSVGSETQRYEQYF
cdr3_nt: TGTGCCAGCAGCGTTGGTTCCGAGACCCAGCGCTACGAGCAGTACTTC

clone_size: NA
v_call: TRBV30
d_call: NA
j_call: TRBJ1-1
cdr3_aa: CAYRTAQNTEAFF
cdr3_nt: TGTGCCTATCGGACAGCCCAGAACACTGAAGCTTTCTTT

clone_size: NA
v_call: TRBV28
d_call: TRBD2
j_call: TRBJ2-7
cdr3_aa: CASRNPREMTSGSGTYEQYF
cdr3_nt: TGTGCCAGCAGAAACCCACGAGAGATGACTAGCGGGAGTGGAACCTACGAGCAGTACTTC

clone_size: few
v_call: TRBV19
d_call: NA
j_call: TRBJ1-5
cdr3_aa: CASRDERPGGPQHF
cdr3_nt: TGTGCCAGTAGGGATGAAAGGCCCGGGGGGCCCCAGCATTTT

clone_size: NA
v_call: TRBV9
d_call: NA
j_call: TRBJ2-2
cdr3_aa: CASSPRREGSDTGELFF
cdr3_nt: TGTGCCAGCAGCCCCCGCCGTGAGGGTTCGGACACCGGGGAGCTGTTTTTT

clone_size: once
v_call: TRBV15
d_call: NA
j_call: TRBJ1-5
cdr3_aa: CATSRDRGGASNQPQHF
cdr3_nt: TGTGCCACCAGCAGAGATCGGGGGGGGGCGAGCAATCAGCCCCAGCATTTT

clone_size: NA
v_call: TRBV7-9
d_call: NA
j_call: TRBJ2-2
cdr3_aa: CASRLTDSSTGELFF
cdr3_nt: TGTGCCAGCAGACTGACAGACTCCTCCACCGGGGAGCTGTTTTTT

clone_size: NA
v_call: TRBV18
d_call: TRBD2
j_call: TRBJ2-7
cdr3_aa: CASSPRTSGSYEQYF
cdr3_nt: TGTGCCAGCTCACCACGAACTAGCGGATCCTACGAGCAGTACTTC

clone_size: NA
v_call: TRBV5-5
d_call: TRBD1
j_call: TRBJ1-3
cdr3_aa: CASSLAFRGRLYGNTIYF
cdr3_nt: TGTGCCAGCAGCTTGGCTTTCAGGGGGCGGCTTTATGGAAACACCATATATTTT

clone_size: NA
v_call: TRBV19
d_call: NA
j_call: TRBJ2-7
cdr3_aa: CASSTTASYEQYF
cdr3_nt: TGTGCCAGTAGTACGACAGCGTCCTACGAGCAGTACTTC

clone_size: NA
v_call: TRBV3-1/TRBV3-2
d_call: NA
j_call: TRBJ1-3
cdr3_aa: CASSQGSALDTIYF
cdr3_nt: TGTGCCAGCAGCCAAGGTAGTGCATTGGACACCATATATTTT